This T cell receptor beta chain stems from a study of T cells after yellow fever vaccination. Study-wide results and caveats: Contamination by abundant bulk-population clonotypes could be present in FACS-sorted repertoires. On re-exposure, the response was weaker but peaked faster, at day 5 versus 15.

This clonotype was recorded a few times. Its specificity is unknown. Trimming removed 2 bases from V and 1 base from J, with 13 bases in between. The CDR3 consists of 16 residues. Germline V gives CDR1 LNHDA, CDR2 SQIVND (reference sequence). MiXCR was run by TCRdb on the 5' RACE reads, yielding one entry per CDR3 protein. Of 620,000 or so distinct CDR3 sequences listed, 9% to 15% are singletons. The sequencing here drew on PBMCs, taken on the day of the yellow fever booster vaccination. The chain is built from TRBV19 and TRBJ2-3, with D possibly called TRBD1 or TRBD2 (5 bases each). The TCR was taken from a man under 40 who received the YFV17D yellow fever vaccine. The CDR3 spells CASSISGRLGTDTQYF. The CDR3 DNA is TGTGCCAGTAGTATATCGGGGCGCTTGGGCACAGATACGCAGTATTTT.